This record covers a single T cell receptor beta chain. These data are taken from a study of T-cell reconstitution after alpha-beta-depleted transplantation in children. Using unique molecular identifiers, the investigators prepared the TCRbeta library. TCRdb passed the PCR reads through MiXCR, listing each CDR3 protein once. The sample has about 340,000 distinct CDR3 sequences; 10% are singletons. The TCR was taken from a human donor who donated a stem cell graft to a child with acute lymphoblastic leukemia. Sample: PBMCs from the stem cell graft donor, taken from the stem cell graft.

For the CDR3, the DNA is TGTGCCAGCAGTCAAAGCCCTTTCTCCTACAATGAGCAGTTCTTC. Translated, it gives CASSQSPFSYNEQFF. The chain couples TRBV7-3 to TRBJ2-1; D remains unclear. Germline V lookup: CDR1 SGHTA, CDR2 FQGTGA. The CDR3 is made up of 15 amino acids. Trimming pared 6 bases from V and 0 bases from J, leaving 12 bases between.